This TCR beta chain was obtained from a study of identical twins. Germline CDR1 DFQATT, CDR2 SNEGSKA (reference sequence). Trimming left V 6 bases short and J 7 bases short, with 15 bases between. This CDR3 region has 12 residues. Whole-study findings and limits: Modelling underestimated the level of out-of-frame TCR alpha sharing observed in monozygotic twins. Alpha sequences that were out-of-frame and twin-shared showed an excess of low generation probability.

Healthy Caucasians made up all donors. This clonotype was seen only a few times. The target antigen is unknown. Unique molecular identifiers were in the cDNA, with template-switch universal primer binding. TCRdb re-called the 5' RACE reads with MiXCR, one entry per CDR3 protein. Of some 660,000 distinct CDR3 sequences in the sample, 8.5% to 9% were seen once. This sample also appeared in a second study, on yellow fever vaccine responses in identical twins.

This clonotype was obtained from a young woman in good health. The material sequenced was PBMCs. V gene TRBV20-1 combines with J gene TRBJ2-5; possibly TRBD1 or TRBD2 for D (6 bases each). The CDR3 sequence is CSARDTVGTQYF. As DNA, the CDR3 is TGCAGTGCGCGGGACACTGTGGGGACCCAGTACTTC.